Listed here are 29 T cell receptor beta chains from one sample, sequenced in a study of blood T cell repertoires in COVID-19. Data came from immunoSEQ multiplex PCR; TCRdb stores just in-frame clones and leaves some out. Of about 200,000 clones in the sample, roughly nine tenths were seen once. Sequencing was done on a sample of peripheral blood. Source of these receptors: a man aged 55 to 70 who had recovered from COVID-19.

V is TRBV2 and J is TRBJ1-2; TRBD1 agrees at 9 bases. CDR3 length equals 13 residues. CDR1 SNHLY and CDR2 FYNNEI come from the germline V gene. V dropped 5 bases and J dropped 11; count of bases not matched to a gene: 9. CDR3 DNA sequence: TGTGCCAGCAGTCGGGACAGGGCCCAGGATTACACCTTC. Translation: CASSRDRAQDYTF.

The chain employs TRBV7-2 and TRBJ2-5, with D unresolved. The CDR3 totals 15 residues. Looked up from germline, CDR1 is SGHTA and CDR2 is FQGNSA. Trimming left V 1 base short and J 5 bases short, with 14 bases between. The CDR3 loop reads CASSLVDFARETQYF. The CDR3 nucleotides read TGTGCCAGCAGCTTAGTGGATTTTGCCAGGGAGACCCAGTACTTC.

V is TRBV7-9 and J is TRBJ2-7; TRBD2 aligns across 7 bases. V was clipped by 1 base and J by 3 bases; unmatched bases: 6. The length of the CDR3 is 15 residues. Germline values: CDR1 SEHNR, CDR2 FQNEAQ (reference sequence). Here the CDR3 reads CASSLGSAGDYEQYF. CDR3 bases: TGTGCCAGCAGCTTAGGGTCCGCGGGGGACTACGAGCAGTACTTC. The whole variable domain, filled in from reference TRBV7-9 and TRBJ2-7, reads DTGVSQNPRHKITKRGQNVTFRCDPISEHNRLYWYRQTLGQGPEFLTYFQNEAQLEKSRLLSDRFSAERPKGSFSTLEIQRTEQGDSAMYLCASSLGSAGDYEQYFGPGTRLTVT.

The chain links TRBV5-5 to TRBJ1-3; D call uncertain. V was cut by 4 bases and J by 0 bases, with 11 bases left in between. The CDR3 has 15 amino acids. Germline-derived CDR1 and CDR2 are SGHKS and YYEKEE (reference sequence). This CDR3 is CASSPTSDSGNTIYF. CDR3 coding DNA: TGTGCCAGCAGCCCAACATCCGACTCTGGAAACACCATATATTTT.

The J gene is TRBJ2-1, the V gene TRBV4-2; 10 bases agree with TRBD2. CDR3 size: 16 residues. Germline CDR1 LGHNA, CDR2 YNFKEQ. Trimming removed 4 bases from V and 9 bases from J; junction bases left unmatched: 12. The CDR3 protein is CASSRDHPSGSTEQFF. The CDR3 bases are TGTGCCAGCAGCCGCGACCATCCTAGCGGGAGTACTGAGCAGTTCTTC.

V is TRBV2 and J is TRBJ2-7; TRBD2 aligns across 8 bases. Germline V lookup: CDR1 SNHLY, CDR2 FYNNEI. The CDR3 has 14 amino acids. Unmatched junction bases numbered 8, after V lost 7 bases and J lost 3 bases. CDR3 nucleotide sequence: TGTGCCAGCATCCCAGCGGGAGTGTTCTACGAGCAGTACTTC. Encoded protein: CASIPAGVFYEQYF.

The V gene is TRBV6-5, the J gene TRBJ1-5, with D uncertain. The CDR3 covers 14 residues. Trimming removed 6 bases at V and 0 bases at J, with 9 bases between. The germline CDR1 and CDR2 sequences are MNHEY and SVGAGI. The CDR3 here is CASSRQYSNQPQHF. For the CDR3, the DNA is TGTGCCAGCAGCCGTCAGTATAGCAATCAGCCCCAGCATTTT.

The chain carries TRBV11-3 and TRBJ2-1; 9 nucleotides align to TRBD2. The CDR3 covers 15 residues. Germline V gene data show CDR1 as SGHNT and CDR2 as YENEEA. V trimming: 1 base; J trimming: 6 bases; junction bases outside the gene matches: 4. CDR3 protein: CASSLGTSEINEQFF. As DNA, the CDR3 is TGTGCCAGCAGCTTAGGGACTAGCGAAATCAATGAGCAGTTCTTC.

The chain joins TRBV14 to TRBJ2-5; 9 positions match TRBD1. Germline CDR1 SGHDN, CDR2 FVKESK. Germline trimming cut 4 bases from V and 0 bases from J; bases unmatched to any gene: 12. The CDR3 sequence is 18 residues long. For the CDR3, the DNA is TGTGCCAGCAGCCCCCTCCCACCGGGACAGGGATACCAAGAGACCCAGTACTTC. It translates to CASSPLPPGQGYQETQYF.

This clone was detected ten times or more. The V and J genes are TRBV6-6 and TRBJ1-2; D uncertain. V was trimmed by 7 bases and J by 3 bases, leaving 21 bases between them. This CDR3 has 16 residues. Per the germline V gene, CDR1 is MNHNY and CDR2 is SVGAGI (reference sequence). The CDR3 is CASTPGEAPGDYGYTF. The CDR3 DNA follows: TGTGCCAGCACCCCTGGGGAGGCGCCGGGCGACTATGGCTACACCTTC.

The chain employs TRBV2 and TRBJ1-4, with D unresolved. The CDR3 runs 12 residues. Deletions cut 8 bases from V and 6 bases from J, with 10 bases between. CDR1 is SNHLY, CDR2 FYNNEI, per germline. The CDR3 nucleotides read TGTGCCAGCGCGGGTAGCCATGAAAAACTGTTTTTT. Translation: CASAGSHEKLFF.

V usage is TRBV5-1 and J usage is TRBJ2-5; 11 positions match TRBD2. Germline CDR1 and CDR2: SGHRS and YFSETQ. The CDR3 length is 15 residues. V was pared by 4 bases and J by 4 bases, with 6 bases of the junction left unmatched. The CDR3 is CASSRELAGAETQYF. In nucleotides, the CDR3 is TGCGCCAGCAGCAGGGAACTAGCGGGGGCAGAGACCCAGTACTTC.

This chain uses TRBV5-4 with TRBJ2-1; 9 nucleotides agree with TRBD1. CDR1 and CDR2 from the germline V gene are SGHNT and YYREEE (reference sequence). The V gene end was trimmed by 4 bases and the J gene end by 5 bases; junction bases not matched to a gene: 7. CDR3 length: 15 amino acids. The CDR3, as DNA: TGTGCCAGCAGCCACAAGGGACAGGGCGACAATGAGCAGTTCTTC. Translated, it gives CASSHKGQGDNEQFF.

The sample holds one count of this clone. The rearrangement links TRBV30 to TRBJ1-5; D is unclear. This CDR3 region has 13 residues. Germline assignment: CDR1 GTSNPN and CDR2 SVGIG (reference sequence). With 5 bases removed from V and 1 base from J, the gap between germline ends came to 9 bases. This CDR3 reads CAWSGGSNQPQHF. CDR3 DNA: TGTGCCTGGTCCGGCGGGAGCAATCAGCCCCAGCATTTT.

V gene TRBV6-5 combines with J gene TRBJ1-5; TRBD1 aligns across 7 bases. CDR3 length: 13 amino acids. Trimming took 9 bases from V and 6 from J; bases not matched to a gene: 8. Germline V gives CDR1 MNHEY, CDR2 SVGAGI. The CDR3 coding sequence is TGTGCCAGTAAAACAGGGGAAAGTCAGCCCCAGCATTTT. Translated, it gives CASKTGESQPQHF.

This clone has a handful of counts. The gene calls are TRBV6-4 and TRBJ2-3; TRBD2 matches at 8 bases. Trimming took 5 bases from V and 1 from J; bases not matched to a gene: 2. The CDR3 runs to 14 residues. Germline V gene lookup returns CDR1 MRHNA and CDR2 SNTAGT. CDR3 in DNA: TGTGCCAGCAGTCCGACTAGCGGCACAGATACGCAGTATTTT. This encodes CASSPTSGTDTQYF.

The chain is built from TRBV6-6 and TRBJ2-3, with D tentatively TRBD2 (7 bases). The CDR3 is 15 amino acids. The V gene lost 11 bases and the J gene lost 4 bases, with 22 bases spanning the gap. Looked up from germline, CDR1 is MNHNY and CDR2 is SVGAGI (reference sequence). CDR3 protein: CAVSRQGRAADTQYF. The CDR3 coding sequence is TGTGCCGTCAGCCGCCAGGGGAGGGCGGCAGATACGCAGTATTTT.

The chain combines TRBV29-1 with TRBJ2-1; D possibly corresponds to TRBD2 (6 bases). Germline values: CDR1 SQVTM, CDR2 ANQGSEA. Trimming stripped 4 bases from V and 1 base from J, with 8 bases between. This CDR3 has 13 amino acids. This CDR3 reads CSVASASYNEQFF. DNA for the CDR3: TGCAGCGTTGCTAGCGCGTCCTACAATGAGCAGTTCTTC.

J is TRBJ1-5 and V is TRBV19; no clear D. Germline assignment: CDR1 LNHDA and CDR2 SQIVND (reference sequence). The CDR3 spans 16 residues. V lost 5 bases to trimming and J lost 1 base, with 15 bases between them. CDR3 coding DNA: TGTGCCAGTAGTCGGAGGGATGGAAGGAGCAATCAGCCCCAGCATTTT. Amino acids: CASSRRDGRSNQPQHF.

This sequence joins TRBV11-2 and TRBJ1-4, with D maybe TRBD1 (5 bases). Germline values: CDR1 SGHAT, CDR2 FQNNGV. The CDR3 consists of 14 residues. V was cut by 0 bases and J by 10 bases, with 12 bases left in between. The CDR3 DNA reads TGTGCCAGCAGCTTAGAGAACCGGGGGGGAAAACTGTTTTTT. Its translation is CASSLENRGGKLFF. The whole variable domain, remainder taken from reference TRBV11-2 and TRBJ1-4, is EAGVAQSPRYKIIEKRQSVAFWCNPISGHATLYWYQQILGQGPKLLIQFQNNGVVDDSQLPKDRFSAERLKGVDSTLKIQPAKLEDSAVYLCASSLENRGGKLFFGSGTQLSVL.

V usage is TRBV24-1 and J usage is TRBJ2-1; perhaps TRBD2 as D (6 bases). Trimming shortened V by 2 bases and J by 8 bases, and 12 bases separated the two germline ends. CDR3 length: 14 residues. Germline values: CDR1 KGHDR, CDR2 SFDVKD. The CDR3 loop is CATSDSGRKDEQFF. The DNA for the CDR3 is TGTGCCACCAGTGATTCGGGGAGGAAGGATGAGCAGTTCTTC.

The V and J genes are TRBV27 and TRBJ2-6, with unresolved D. The CDR3 length is 16 residues. Germline lookup yields CDR1 MNHEY and CDR2 SMNVEV (reference sequence). Trimming took 5 bases from V and 0 from J, leaving 11 bases between them. The CDR3 protein is CASSPFSLSGANVLTF. CDR3 nucleotide sequence: TGTGCCAGCAGTCCCTTCTCCCTCTCTGGGGCCAACGTCCTGACTTTC.

V is TRBV12-5 and J is TRBJ2-7, with D hard to call. V shed 4 bases and J shed 5 bases, with 9 bases lying between them. The V gene's germline CDR1 is LGHNT and CDR2 FRNRAP. The CDR3 spans 12 residues. The DNA of the CDR3 is TGTGCTAGTGGTTCCCGGTCCCACGAGCAGTACTTC. This gives the protein CASGSRSHEQYF.

The rearrangement joins TRBV19 to TRBJ2-5, with 8 positions matching TRBD1. This CDR3 has 13 residues. Trimming at V came to 5 bases and at J to 5 bases, leaving 4 bases not matched to a gene. Per germline, CDR1 LNHDA and CDR2 SQIVND (reference sequence). CDR3 in amino acids: CASSGTGSETQYF. In DNA, the CDR3 is TGTGCCAGTAGTGGGACAGGCTCGGAGACCCAGTACTTC. Variable domain in full (rest from reference TRBV19 and TRBJ2-5): DGGITQSPKYLFRKEGQNVTLSCEQNLNHDAMYWYRQDPGQGLRLIYYSQIVNDFQKGDIAEGYSVSREKKESFPLTVTSAQKNPTAFYLCASSGTGSETQYFGPGTRLLVL.

This chain uses TRBV5-5 with TRBJ1-5; maybe TRBD1 (6 bases). Trimming removed 1 base at V and 0 bases at J, with 14 bases between. This CDR3 comprises 17 residues. From germline, CDR1 is SGHKS and CDR2 YYEKEE (reference sequence). In DNA form, the CDR3 reads TGTGCCAGCAGCTTGTCACTTAGGGGGTATAGCAATCAGCCCCAGCATTTT. Its translation is CASSLSLRGYSNQPQHF.

The chain couples TRBV6-2 or TRBV6-3 to TRBJ2-7; 8 bases are a match to TRBD2. Germline V gives CDR1 MNHEY, CDR2 SVGEGT. This CDR3 is 16 amino acids long. V trimming: 6 bases; J trimming: 7 bases; junction bases outside the gene matches: 17. In DNA, the CDR3 is TGTGCCAGCAGCGCCCGGGGGGGGGCCCTATCTACGGAGCAGTACTTC. Encoded protein: CASSARGGALSTEQYF.

CDR3 nucleotides: TGTGCCAGCAGTGATACAGGGGAGGATTTTGGGGAGCTGTTTTTT. Protein product: CASSDTGEDFGELFF. V is TRBV2 and J is TRBJ2-2, with D maybe TRBD1 (7 bases). Germline CDR1 SNHLY, CDR2 FYNNEI. This CDR3 has 15 amino acids. V shed 3 bases and J shed 8 bases, with 16 bases lying between them.

The CDR3 sequence is CSSGEGGGYTF. CDR3 DNA sequence: TGCAGCTCTGGTGAGGGTGGCGGCTACACCTTC. V gene TRBV29-1 combines with J gene TRBJ1-2; D is unclear. Trimming pared 8 bases from V and 8 bases from J, leaving 15 bases between. Germline V gene data show CDR1 as SQVTM and CDR2 as ANQGSEA. This CDR3 is 11 amino acids long.

The J gene is TRBJ2-3, the V gene TRBV7-3, with D unresolved. Germline CDR1 SGHTA, CDR2 FQGTGA. V lost 1 base and J lost 4, with 12 bases in between. CDR3 size: 15 residues. CDR3 nucleotide sequence: TGTGCCAGCAGCTTAAGCTCCAGATGGCCAGATACGCAGTATTTT. It is translated as CASSLSSRWPDTQYF. Variable domain in full (rest from reference TRBV7-3 and TRBJ2-3): GAGVSQTPSNKVTEKGKYVELRCDPISGHTALYWYRQSLGQGPEFLIYFQGTGAADDSGLPNDRFFAVRPEGSVSTLKIQRTERGDSAVYLCASSLSSRWPDTQYFGPGTRLTVL.